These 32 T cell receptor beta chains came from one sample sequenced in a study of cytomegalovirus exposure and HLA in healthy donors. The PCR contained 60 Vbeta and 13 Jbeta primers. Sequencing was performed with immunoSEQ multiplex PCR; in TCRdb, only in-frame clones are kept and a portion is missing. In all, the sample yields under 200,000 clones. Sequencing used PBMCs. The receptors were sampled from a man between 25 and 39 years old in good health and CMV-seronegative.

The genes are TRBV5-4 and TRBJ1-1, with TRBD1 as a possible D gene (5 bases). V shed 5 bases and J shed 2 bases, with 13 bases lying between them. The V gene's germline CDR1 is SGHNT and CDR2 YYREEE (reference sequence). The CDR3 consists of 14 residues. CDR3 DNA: TGTGCCAGCAGTTTCACACAGGAAAACACTGAAGCTTTCTTT. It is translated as CASSFTQENTEAFF.

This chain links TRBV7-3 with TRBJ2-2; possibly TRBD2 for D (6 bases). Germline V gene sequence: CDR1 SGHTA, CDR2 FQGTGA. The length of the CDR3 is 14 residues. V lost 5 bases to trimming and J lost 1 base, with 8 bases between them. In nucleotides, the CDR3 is TGTGCCAGCAGCGGGGACTGGAACACCGGGGAGCTGTTTTTT. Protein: CASSGDWNTGELFF.

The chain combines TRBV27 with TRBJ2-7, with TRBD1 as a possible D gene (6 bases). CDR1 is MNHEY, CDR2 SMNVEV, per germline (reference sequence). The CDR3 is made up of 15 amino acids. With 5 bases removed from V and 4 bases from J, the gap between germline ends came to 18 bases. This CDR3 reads CASSAVRQVSYEQYF. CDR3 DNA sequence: TGTGCCAGCAGTGCTGTACGACAGGTATCGTACGAGCAGTACTTC.

The CDR3 protein is CASSPRVSWGSSYNEQFF. The CDR3 nucleotides read TGTGCCAGCAGCCCGAGGGTCTCCTGGGGTAGCTCCTACAATGAGCAGTTCTTC. The V call is TRBV9, the J call TRBJ2-1, with D maybe TRBD2 (5 bases). V dropped 4 bases and J dropped 0 bases, with 20 bases sitting between them. The CDR3 has 18 residues. Germline lookup yields CDR1 SGDLS and CDR2 YYNGEE.

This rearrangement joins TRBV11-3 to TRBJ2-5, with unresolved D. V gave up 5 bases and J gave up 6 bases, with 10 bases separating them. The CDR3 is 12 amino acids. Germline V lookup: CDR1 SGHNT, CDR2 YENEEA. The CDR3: CASSISKQTQYF. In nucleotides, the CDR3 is TGTGCCAGCAGCATAAGTAAGCAGACCCAGTACTTC.

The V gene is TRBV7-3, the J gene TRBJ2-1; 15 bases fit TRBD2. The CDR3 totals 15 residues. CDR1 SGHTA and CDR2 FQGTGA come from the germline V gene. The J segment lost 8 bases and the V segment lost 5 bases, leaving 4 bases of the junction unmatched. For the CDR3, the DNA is TGTGCCAGCAGCCCCCGGACTAGCGGGAGGGATGAGCAGTTCTTC. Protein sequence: CASSPRTSGRDEQFF.

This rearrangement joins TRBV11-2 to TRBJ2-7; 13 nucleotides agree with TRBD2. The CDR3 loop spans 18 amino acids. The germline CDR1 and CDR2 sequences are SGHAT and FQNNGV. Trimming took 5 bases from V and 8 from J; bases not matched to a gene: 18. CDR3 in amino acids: CASSVLGLAGTGSVKQYF. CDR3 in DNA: TGTGCCAGCAGCGTTCTGGGACTAGCGGGGACTGGGTCGGTAAAGCAGTACTTC.

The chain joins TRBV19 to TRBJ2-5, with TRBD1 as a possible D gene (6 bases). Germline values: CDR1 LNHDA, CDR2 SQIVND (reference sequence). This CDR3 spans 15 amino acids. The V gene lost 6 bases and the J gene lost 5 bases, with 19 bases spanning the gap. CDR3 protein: CASRGEGRGRETQYF. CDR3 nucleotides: TGTGCCAGTAGGGGAGAGGGCAGGGGTAGGGAGACCCAGTACTTC. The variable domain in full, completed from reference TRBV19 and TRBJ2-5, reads DGGITQSPKYLFRKEGQNVTLSCEQNLNHDAMYWYRQDPGQGLRLIYYSQIVNDFQKGDIAEGYSVSREKKESFPLTVTSAQKNPTAFYLCASRGEGRGRETQYFGPGTRLLVL.

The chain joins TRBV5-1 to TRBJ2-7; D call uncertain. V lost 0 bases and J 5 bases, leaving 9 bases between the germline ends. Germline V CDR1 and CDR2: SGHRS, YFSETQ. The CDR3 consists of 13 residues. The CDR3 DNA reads TGCGCCAGCAGCTTGGCAGGCTACAACGAGCAGTACTTC. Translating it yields CASSLAGYNEQYF.

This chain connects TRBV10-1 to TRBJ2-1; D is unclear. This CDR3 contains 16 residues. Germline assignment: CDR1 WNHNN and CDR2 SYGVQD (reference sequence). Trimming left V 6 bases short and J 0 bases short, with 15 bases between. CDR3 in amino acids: CASSPTLGSSYNEQFF. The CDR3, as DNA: TGCGCCAGCAGCCCTACCTTGGGCAGCTCCTACAATGAGCAGTTCTTC.

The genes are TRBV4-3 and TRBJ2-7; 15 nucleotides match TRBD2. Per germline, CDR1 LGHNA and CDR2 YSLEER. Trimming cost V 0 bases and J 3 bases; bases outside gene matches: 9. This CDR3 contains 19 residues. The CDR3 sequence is CASSQELGLAGGADYEQYF. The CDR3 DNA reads TGCGCCAGCAGCCAAGAATTGGGACTAGCGGGAGGAGCCGACTACGAGCAGTACTTC.

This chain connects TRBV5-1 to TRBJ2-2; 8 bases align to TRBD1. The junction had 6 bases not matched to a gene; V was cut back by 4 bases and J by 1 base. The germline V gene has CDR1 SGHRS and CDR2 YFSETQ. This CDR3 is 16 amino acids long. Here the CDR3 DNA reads TGCGCCAGCAGCCCACCCGGGACAGGGAACACCGGGGAGCTGTTTTTT. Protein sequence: CASSPPGTGNTGELFF.

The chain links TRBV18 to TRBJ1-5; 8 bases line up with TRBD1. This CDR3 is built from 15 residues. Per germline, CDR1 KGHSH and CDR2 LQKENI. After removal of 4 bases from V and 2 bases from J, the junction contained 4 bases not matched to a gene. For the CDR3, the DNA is TGTGCCAGCTCACAAGACAGGGGAGGCAATCAGCCCCAGCATTTT. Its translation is CASSQDRGGNQPQHF.

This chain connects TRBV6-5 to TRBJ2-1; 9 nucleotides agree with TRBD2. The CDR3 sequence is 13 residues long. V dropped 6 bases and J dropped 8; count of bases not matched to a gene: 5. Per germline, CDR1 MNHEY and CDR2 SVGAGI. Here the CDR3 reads CASSRTSEYEQFF. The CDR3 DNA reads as TGTGCCAGCAGCCGGACTAGCGAATATGAGCAGTTCTTC.

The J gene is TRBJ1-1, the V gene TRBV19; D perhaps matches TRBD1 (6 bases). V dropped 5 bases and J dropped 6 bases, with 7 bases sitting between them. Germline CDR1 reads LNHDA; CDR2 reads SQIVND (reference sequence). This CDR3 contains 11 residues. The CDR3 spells CASSAGAEAFF. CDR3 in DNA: TGTGCCAGTAGTGCAGGGGCTGAAGCTTTCTTT.

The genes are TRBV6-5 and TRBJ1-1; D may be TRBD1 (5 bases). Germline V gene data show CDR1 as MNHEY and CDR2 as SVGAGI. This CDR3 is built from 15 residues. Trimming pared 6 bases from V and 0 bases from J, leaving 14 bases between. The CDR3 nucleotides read TGTGCCAGCAGCCTAAAACGGACACTGAACACTGAAGCTTTCTTT. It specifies CASSLKRTLNTEAFF.

The CDR3 reads CASSQGGPGQMAYEQYF. The CDR3, as DNA: TGCGCCAGCAGCCAGGGAGGCCCGGGACAGATGGCCTACGAGCAGTACTTC. The rearrangement joins TRBV4-1 to TRBJ2-7; a weak D match, TRBD1 (7 bases). The V and J ends lost 3 bases and 2 bases respectively, with 20 bases between them. In germline, CDR1 is MGHRA, CDR2 YSYEKL. The CDR3 is made up of 17 amino acids.

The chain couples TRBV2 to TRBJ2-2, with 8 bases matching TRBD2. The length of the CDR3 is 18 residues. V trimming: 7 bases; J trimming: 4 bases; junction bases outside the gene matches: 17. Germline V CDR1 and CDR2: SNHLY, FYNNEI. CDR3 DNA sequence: TGTGCCAGCAAGCAGGACGTGCGAATAGCGGGAAGCACCGGGGAGCTGTTTTTT. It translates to CASKQDVRIAGSTGELFF.

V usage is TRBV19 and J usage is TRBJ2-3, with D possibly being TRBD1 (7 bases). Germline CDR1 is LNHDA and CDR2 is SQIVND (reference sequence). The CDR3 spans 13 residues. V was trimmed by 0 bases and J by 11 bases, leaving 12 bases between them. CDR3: CASSIDPQGGQYF. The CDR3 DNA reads TGTGCCAGTAGTATAGACCCCCAGGGGGGGCAGTATTTT.

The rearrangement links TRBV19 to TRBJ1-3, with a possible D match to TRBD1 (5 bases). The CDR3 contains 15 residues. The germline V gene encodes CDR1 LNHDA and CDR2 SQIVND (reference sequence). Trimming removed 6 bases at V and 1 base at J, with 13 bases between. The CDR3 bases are TGTGCCAGTAGACAGGAAGCTTTATCTGGAAACACCATATATTTT. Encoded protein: CASRQEALSGNTIYF.

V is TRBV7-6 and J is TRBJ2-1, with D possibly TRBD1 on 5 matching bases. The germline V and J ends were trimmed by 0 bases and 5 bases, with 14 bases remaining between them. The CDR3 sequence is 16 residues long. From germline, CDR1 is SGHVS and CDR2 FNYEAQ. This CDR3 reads CASSLAGWGRNNEQFF. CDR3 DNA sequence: TGTGCCAGCAGCTTAGCGGGGTGGGGCCGAAACAATGAGCAGTTCTTC.

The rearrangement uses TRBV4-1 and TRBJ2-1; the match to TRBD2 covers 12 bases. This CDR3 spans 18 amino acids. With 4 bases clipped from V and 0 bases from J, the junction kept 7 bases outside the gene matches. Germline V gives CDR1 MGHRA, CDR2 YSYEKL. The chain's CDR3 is CASSRELAGGSSYNEQFF. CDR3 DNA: TGCGCCAGCAGCCGCGAACTAGCGGGAGGTTCCTCCTACAATGAGCAGTTCTTC.

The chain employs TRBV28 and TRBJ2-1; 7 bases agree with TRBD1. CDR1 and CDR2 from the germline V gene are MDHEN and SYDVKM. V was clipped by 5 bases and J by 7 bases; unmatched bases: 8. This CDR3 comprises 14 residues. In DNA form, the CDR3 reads TGTGCCAGCAGTGAGCCGACAGGGCCGAATGAGCAGTTCTTC. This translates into CASSEPTGPNEQFF.

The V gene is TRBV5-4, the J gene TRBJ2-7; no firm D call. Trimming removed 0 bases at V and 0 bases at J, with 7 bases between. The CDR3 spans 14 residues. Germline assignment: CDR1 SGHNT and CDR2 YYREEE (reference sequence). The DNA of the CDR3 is TGTGCCAGCAGCTTGGCTCCTAGCTCCTACGAGCAGTACTTC. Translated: CASSLAPSSYEQYF. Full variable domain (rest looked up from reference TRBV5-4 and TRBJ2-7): ETGVTQSPTHLIKTRGQQVTLRCSSQSGHNTVSWYQQALGQGPQFIFQYYREEENGRGNFPPRFSGLQFPNYSSELNVNALELDDSALYLCASSLAPSSYEQYFGPGTRLTVT.

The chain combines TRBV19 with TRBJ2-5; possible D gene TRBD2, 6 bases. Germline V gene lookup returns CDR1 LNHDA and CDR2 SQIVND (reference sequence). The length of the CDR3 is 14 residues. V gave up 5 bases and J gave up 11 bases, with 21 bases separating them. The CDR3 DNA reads TGTGCCAGTAGTTGGGCTAGCGACCTTAATCATCAGTACTTC. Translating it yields CASSWASDLNHQYF.

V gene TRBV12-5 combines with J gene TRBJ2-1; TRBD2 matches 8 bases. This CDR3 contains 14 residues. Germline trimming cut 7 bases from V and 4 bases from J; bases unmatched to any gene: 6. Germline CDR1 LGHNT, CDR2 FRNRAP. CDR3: CASVPSGSYNEQFF. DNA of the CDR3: TGTGCTAGTGTCCCGAGCGGGAGTTACAATGAGCAGTTCTTC.

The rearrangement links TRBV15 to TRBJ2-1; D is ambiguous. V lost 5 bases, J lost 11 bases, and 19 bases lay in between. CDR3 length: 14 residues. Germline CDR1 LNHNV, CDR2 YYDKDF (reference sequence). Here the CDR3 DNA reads TGTGCCACCAGCGGCGAACGACTTCTGCATAAGCAGTTCTTC. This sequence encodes CATSGERLLHKQFF. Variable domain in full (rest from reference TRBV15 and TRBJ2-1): DAMVIQNPRYQVTQFGKPVTLSCSQTLNHNVMYWYQQKSSQAPKLLFHYYDKDFNNEADTPDNFQSRRPNTSFCFLDIRSPGLGDTAMYLCATSGERLLHKQFFGPGTRLTVL.

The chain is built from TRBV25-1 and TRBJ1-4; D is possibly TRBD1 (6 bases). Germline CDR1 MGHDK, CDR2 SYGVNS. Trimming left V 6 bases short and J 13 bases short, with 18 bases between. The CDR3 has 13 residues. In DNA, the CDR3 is TGTGCCAGCAGGGGCGAAGCCCCCAGGGGACTGTTTTTT. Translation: CASRGEAPRGLFF.

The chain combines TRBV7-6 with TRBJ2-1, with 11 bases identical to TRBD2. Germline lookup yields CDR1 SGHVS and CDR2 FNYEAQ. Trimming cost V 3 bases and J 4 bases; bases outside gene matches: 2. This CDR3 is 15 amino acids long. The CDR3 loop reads CASSLGLAEYNEQFF. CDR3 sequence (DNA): TGTGCCAGCAGCTTGGGACTAGCGGAATACAATGAGCAGTTCTTC. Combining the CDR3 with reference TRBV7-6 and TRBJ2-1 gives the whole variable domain GAGVSQSPRYKVTKRGQDVALRCDPISGHVSLYWYRQALGQGPEFLTYFNYEAQQDKSGLPNDRFSAERPEGSISTLTIQRTEQRDSAMYRCASSLGLAEYNEQFFGPGTRLTVL.

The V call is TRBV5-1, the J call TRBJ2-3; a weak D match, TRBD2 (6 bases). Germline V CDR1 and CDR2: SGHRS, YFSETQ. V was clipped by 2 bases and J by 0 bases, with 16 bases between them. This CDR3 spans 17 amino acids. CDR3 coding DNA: TGCGCCAGCAGCTTAGGGAGGCCAAGGACGAGCACAGATACGCAGTATTTT. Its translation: CASSLGRPRTSTDTQYF.

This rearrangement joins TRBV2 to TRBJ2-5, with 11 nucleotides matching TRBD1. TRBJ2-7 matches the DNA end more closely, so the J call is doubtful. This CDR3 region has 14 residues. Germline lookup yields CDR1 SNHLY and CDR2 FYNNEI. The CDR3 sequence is CASAGQGAFYEQYF. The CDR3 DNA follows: TGTGCCAGTGCCGGACAGGGGGCTTTCTACGAGCAGTACTTC.

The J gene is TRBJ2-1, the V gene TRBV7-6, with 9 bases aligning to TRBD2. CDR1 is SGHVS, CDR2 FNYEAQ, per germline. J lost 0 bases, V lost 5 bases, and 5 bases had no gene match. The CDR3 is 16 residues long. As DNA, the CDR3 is TGTGCCAGCAGCCCAAGACTAGCGGACTCCTACAATGAGCAGTTCTTC. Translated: CASSPRLADSYNEQFF.